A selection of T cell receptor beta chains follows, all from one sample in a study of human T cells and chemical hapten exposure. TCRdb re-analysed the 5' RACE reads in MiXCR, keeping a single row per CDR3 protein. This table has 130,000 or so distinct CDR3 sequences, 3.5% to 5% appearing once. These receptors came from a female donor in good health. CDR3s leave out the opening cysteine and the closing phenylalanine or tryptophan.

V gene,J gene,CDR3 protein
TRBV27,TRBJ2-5,ASSLSHGGRIQY
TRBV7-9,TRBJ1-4,AKGTGGAGNEKLF
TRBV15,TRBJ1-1,ATSRDHRGLGTEAF
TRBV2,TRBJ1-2,ASSLDRGNAGYT
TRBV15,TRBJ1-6,ATSIGTAINSPLH
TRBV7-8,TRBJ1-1,ASSLRWRETEAF
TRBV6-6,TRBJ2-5,ASSSNSMVGGGAETQY
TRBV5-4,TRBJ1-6,ASSPDRDSYNSPLH
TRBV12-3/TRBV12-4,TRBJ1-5,ASSPKRGQGDQPQH
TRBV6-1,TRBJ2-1,ASSEMGSSYNEQF
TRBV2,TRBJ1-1,ASSPGTAALAAF
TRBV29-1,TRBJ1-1,SVQGGGRNTEAF
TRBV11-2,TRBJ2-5,ASSMRQGRGETQY
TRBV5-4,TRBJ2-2,ASSLKLGSTGELF
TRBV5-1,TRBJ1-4,ASSRVMGATNEKLF
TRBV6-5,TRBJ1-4,ASSYIDSANEKLF
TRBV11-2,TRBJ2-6,ASSFGPSGANVLT
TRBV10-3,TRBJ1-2,AISEWPSEHGYT
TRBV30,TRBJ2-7,AWSVRREQY
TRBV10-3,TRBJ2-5,AIGPQETQY
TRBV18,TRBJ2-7,ASSPGTGDPYEQY
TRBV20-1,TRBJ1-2,SAEGANYGYT
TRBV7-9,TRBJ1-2,ASTPGQGPYGYT
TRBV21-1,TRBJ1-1,ASSKGGENTEAF
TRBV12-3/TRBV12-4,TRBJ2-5,ASSSTSVGGETQY
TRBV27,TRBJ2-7,ASSFTGSSYEQY
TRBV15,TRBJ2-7,ATSREQGYEQY
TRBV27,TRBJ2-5,ASSRIRGPYIQETQY
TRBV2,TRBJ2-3,ASSSGTGVGDTQY
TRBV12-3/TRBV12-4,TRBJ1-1,ASSSGTENTEAF
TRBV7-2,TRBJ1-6,ASRTSRTGGFNNSPLH
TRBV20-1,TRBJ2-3,SAPTRGGRGDTQY